The 7 T cell receptor beta chains below come from one sample, sequenced in a study of blood T cell repertoires in COVID-19. Sequenced by immunoSEQ multiplex PCR; TCRdb stores in-frame clones only, minus some. The repertoire holds more than 250,000 clones, with 85% to 90% as singletons. The sequenced material came from PBMCs or T cells enriched from blood (not recorded which). Receptor source: a woman younger than 35 who had recovered from COVID-19.

This clone was observed a handful of times. The chain combines TRBV6-2 or TRBV6-3 with TRBJ2-3, with TRBD2 matching over 7 bases. CDR3 length: 15 residues. Germline V gene lookup returns CDR1 MNHEY and CDR2 SVGEGT. V was pared by 6 bases and J by 4 bases, with 10 bases of the junction left unmatched. As DNA, the CDR3 is TGTGCCAGCAGCCCCACTAGTCGGGGGGCAGATACGCAGTATTTT. Encoded protein: CASSPTSRGADTQYF.

The chain joins TRBV7-2 to TRBJ1-2; possibly TRBD1 for D (6 bases). Germline values: CDR1 SGHTA, CDR2 FQGNSA. The CDR3 is made up of 15 amino acids. Trimming took off 2 bases at V and 6 bases at J, with 16 bases between the two ends. The CDR3 loop is CASSLQGNYGDGYTF. In DNA form, the CDR3 reads TGTGCCAGCAGCTTACAGGGGAACTACGGGGATGGCTACACCTTC.

The CDR3 loop is CASSFLAPGGASDEQFF. The DNA of the CDR3 is TGTGCCAGCAGTTTTTTAGCCCCAGGGGGCGCTAGTGATGAGCAGTTCTTC. The chain uses TRBV27 and TRBJ2-1; 8 bases map to TRBD1. V trimming: 3 bases; J trimming: 8 bases; junction bases outside the gene matches: 15. The CDR3 loop spans 17 amino acids. The germline V gene encodes CDR1 MNHEY and CDR2 SMNVEV (reference sequence).

This rearrangement joins TRBV3-1 (or the pseudogene TRBV3-2) to TRBJ1-5; no reliable D call. The CDR3 loop spans 15 amino acids. Between the trimmed V and J ends, which lost 2 bases and 13 bases, there was a span of 21 bases. Germline assignment: CDR1 LGHDT and CDR2 YNNKEL (reference sequence). For the CDR3, the DNA is TGTGCCAGCAGCCAATCTCACGGCGCAGGCCTATTGCAGCATTTT. As protein: CASSQSHGAGLLQHF.

The V call is TRBV12-3 or TRBV12-4, the J call TRBJ1-2; D gene unclear. Trimming took off 3 bases at V and 8 bases at J, with 13 bases between the two ends. The CDR3 sequence is 13 residues long. CDR3 bases: TGTGCCAGCAGTTTTCTCCCCGGAGAGGGCTACACCTTC. Encoded protein: CASSFLPGEGYTF.

The rearrangement uses TRBV29-1 and TRBJ2-7, with D tentatively TRBD2 (5 bases). This CDR3 has 11 amino acids. Trimming stripped 4 bases from V and 3 bases from J, with 7 bases between. Germline values: CDR1 SQVTM, CDR2 ANQGSEA. CDR3 loop: CSVARDYEQYF. The CDR3 region has the DNA TGCAGCGTTGCGAGGGACTACGAGCAGTACTTC.

V and J are TRBV5-5 and TRBJ2-1; 9 positions match TRBD1. V dropped 2 bases and J dropped 7; count of bases not matched to a gene: 7. This CDR3 is 15 amino acids long. Germline CDR1 SGHKS, CDR2 YYEKEE (reference sequence). CDR3 sequence: CASSFGQGLRNEQFF. The CDR3 DNA is TGTGCCAGCAGCTTCGGACAGGGGCTGAGAAATGAGCAGTTCTTC.